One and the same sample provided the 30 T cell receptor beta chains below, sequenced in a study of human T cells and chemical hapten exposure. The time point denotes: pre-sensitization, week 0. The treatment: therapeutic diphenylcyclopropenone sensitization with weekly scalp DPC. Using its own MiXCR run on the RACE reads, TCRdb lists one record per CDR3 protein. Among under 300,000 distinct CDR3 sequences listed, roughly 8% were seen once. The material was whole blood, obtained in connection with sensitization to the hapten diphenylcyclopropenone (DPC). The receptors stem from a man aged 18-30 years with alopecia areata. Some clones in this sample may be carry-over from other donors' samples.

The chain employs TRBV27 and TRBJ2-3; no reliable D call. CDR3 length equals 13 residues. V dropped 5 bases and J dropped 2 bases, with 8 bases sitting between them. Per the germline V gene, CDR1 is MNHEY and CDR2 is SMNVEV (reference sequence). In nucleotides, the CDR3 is TGTGCCAGCAGTCCGACAAACACAGATACGCAGTATTTT. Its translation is CASSPTNTDTQYF.

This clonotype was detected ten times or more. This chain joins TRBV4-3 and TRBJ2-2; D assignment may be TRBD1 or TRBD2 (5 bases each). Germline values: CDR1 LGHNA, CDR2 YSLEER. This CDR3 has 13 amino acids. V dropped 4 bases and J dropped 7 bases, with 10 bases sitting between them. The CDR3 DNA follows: TGCGCCAGCAGCCCGGGGACGGGCGGGGAGCTGTTTTTT. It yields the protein CASSPGTGGELFF.

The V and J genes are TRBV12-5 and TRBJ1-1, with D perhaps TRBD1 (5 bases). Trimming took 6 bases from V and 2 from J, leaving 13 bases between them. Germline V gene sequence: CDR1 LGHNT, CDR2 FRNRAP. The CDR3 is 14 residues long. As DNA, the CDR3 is TGTGCTAGTGGCAAGGGACGGTTTAACACTGAAGCTTTCTTT. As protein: CASGKGRFNTEAFF.

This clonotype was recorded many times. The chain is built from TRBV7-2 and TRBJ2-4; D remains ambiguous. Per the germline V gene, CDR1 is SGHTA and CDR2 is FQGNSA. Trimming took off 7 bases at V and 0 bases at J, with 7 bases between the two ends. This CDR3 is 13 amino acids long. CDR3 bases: TGTGCCAGCATGCAGTTAGCCAAAAACATTCAGTACTTC. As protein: CASMQLAKNIQYF.

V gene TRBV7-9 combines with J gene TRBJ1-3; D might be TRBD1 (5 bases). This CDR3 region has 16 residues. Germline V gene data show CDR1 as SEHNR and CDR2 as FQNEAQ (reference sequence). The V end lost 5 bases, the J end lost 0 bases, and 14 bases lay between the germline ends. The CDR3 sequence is CASSPGGPSSGNTIYF. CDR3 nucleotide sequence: TGTGCCAGCAGCCCCGGGGGTCCTAGCTCTGGAAACACCATATATTTT.

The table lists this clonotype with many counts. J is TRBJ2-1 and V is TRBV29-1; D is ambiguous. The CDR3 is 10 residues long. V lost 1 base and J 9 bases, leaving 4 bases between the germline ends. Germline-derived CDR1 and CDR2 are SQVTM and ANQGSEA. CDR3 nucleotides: TGCAGCGTTGAAGTCCCTGAGCAGTTCTTC. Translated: CSVEVPEQFF.

Here the CDR3 reads CASSLRADRDPSYEQYF. The CDR3 coding sequence is TGTGCCAGCAGTTTAAGGGCCGACAGGGATCCCTCCTACGAGCAGTACTTC. The genes are TRBV12-3 or TRBV12-4 and TRBJ2-7; 7 bases agree with TRBD1. This CDR3 has 17 residues. Trimming took 2 bases from V and 0 from J; bases not matched to a gene: 10.

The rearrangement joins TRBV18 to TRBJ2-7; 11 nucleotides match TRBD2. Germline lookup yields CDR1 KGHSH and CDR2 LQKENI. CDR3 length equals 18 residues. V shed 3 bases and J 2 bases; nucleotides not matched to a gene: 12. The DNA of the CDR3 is TGTGCCAGCTCACCGCCCTCTAGCGGGGGGCCTCTACCCTACGAGCAGTACGTC. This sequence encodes CASSPPSSGGPLPYEQYV.

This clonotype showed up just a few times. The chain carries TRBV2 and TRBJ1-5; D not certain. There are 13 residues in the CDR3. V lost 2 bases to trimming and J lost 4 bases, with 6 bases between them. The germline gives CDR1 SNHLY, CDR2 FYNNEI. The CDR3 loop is CASSEFDNQPQHF. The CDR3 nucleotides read TGTGCCAGCAGTGAATTTGATAATCAGCCCCAGCATTTT.

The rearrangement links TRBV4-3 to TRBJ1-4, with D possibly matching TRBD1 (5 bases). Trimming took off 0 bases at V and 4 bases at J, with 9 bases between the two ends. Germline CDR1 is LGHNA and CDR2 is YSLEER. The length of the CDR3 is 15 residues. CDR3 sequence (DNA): TGCGCCAGCAGCCAAGATCGGGGCGGTAATGAAAAACTGTTTTTT. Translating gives CASSQDRGGNEKLFF.

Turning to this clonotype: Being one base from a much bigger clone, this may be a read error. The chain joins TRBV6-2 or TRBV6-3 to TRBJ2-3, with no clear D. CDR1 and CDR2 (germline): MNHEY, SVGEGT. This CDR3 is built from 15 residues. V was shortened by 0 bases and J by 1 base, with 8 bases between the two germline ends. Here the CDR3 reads CASSYSMSGTDTQYF. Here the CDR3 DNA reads TGTGCCAGCAGTTACTCGATGTCGGGCACAGATACGCAGTATTTT.

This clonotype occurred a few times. In DNA, the CDR3 is TGTGCCAGCAGTGCAGGTCTCAGAATTCAAGAGACCCAGTACTTC. It translates to CASSAGLRIQETQYF. The chain joins TRBV7-2 to TRBJ2-5; D not certain. This CDR3 has 15 amino acids. V lost 6 bases and J lost 2, with 16 bases in between. Germline loops: CDR1 SGHTA, CDR2 FQGNSA. The full variable domain, rest sourced from reference TRBV7-2 and TRBJ2-5, is GAGVSQSPSNKVTEKGKDVELRCDPISGHTALYWYRQSLGQGLEFLIYFQGNSAPDKSGLPSDRFSAERTGGSVSTLTIQRTQQEDSAVYLCASSAGLRIQETQYFGPGTRLLVL.

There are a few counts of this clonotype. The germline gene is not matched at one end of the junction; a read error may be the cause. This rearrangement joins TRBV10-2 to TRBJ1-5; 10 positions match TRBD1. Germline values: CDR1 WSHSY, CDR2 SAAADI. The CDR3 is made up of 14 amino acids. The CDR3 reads CANSWTGGGQPQHF. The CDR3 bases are TGCGCCAACAGTTGGACAGGGGGTGGTCAGCCCCAGCATTTT.

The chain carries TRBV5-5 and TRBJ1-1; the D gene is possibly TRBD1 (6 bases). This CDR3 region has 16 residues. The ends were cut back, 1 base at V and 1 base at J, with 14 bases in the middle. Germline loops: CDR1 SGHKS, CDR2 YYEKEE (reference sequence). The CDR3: CASSLRSGDWNTEAFF. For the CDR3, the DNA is TGTGCCAGCAGCTTGAGGTCAGGGGACTGGAACACTGAAGCTTTCTTT.

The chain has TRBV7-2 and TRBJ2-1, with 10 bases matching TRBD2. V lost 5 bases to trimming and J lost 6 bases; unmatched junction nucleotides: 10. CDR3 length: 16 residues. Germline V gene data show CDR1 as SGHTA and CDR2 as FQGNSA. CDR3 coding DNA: TGTGCCAGCAGCATAATAGCGGGGGGAAACCCCAATGAGCAGTTCTTC. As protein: CASSIIAGGNPNEQFF. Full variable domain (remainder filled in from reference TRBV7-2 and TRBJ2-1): GAGVSQSPSNKVTEKGKDVELRCDPISGHTALYWYRQSLGQGLEFLIYFQGNSAPDKSGLPSDRFSAERTGGSVSTLTIQRTQQEDSAVYLCASSIIAGGNPNEQFFGPGTRLTVL.

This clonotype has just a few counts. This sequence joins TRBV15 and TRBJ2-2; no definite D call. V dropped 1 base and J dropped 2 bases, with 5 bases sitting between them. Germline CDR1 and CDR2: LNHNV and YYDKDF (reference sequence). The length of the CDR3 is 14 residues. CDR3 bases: TGTGCCACCAGCAGAGGCCCTAACACCGGGGAGCTGTTTTTT. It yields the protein CATSRGPNTGELFF.

As DNA, the CDR3 is TGCAGTGCTCCAGACGGCTTGAACACTGAAGCTTTCTTT. Translation: CSAPDGLNTEAFF. The V gene is TRBV20-1, the J gene TRBJ1-1; no clear D gene. The CDR3 is 13 residues long. Trimming removed 5 bases from V and 0 bases from J, with 10 bases in between. The germline gives CDR1 DFQATT, CDR2 SNEGSKA (reference sequence).

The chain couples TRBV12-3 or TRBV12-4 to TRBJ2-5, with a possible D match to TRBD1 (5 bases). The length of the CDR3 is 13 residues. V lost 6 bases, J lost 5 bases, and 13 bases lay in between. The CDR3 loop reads CASRAGFTETQYF. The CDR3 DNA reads TGTGCCAGCAGAGCAGGGTTTACGGAGACCCAGTACTTC.

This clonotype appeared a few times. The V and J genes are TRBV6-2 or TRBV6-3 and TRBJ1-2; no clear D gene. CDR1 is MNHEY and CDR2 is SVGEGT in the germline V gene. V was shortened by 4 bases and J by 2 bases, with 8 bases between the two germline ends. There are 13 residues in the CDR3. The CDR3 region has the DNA TGTGCCAGCAGTTCGCCAGGCAACTATGGCTACACCTTC. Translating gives CASSSPGNYGYTF.

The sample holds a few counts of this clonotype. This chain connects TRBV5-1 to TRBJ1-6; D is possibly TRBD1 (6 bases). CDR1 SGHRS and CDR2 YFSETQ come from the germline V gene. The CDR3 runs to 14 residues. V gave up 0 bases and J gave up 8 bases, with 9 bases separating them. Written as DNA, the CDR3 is TGCGCCAGCAGCTTGGCAGGGGTCGATTCACCCCTCCACTTT. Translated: CASSLAGVDSPLHF.

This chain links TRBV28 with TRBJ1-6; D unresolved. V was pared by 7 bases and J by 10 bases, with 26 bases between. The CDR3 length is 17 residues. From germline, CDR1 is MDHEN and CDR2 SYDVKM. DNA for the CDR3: TGTGCCAGCACCACCTCCCGAGAGGGTGGCCTTCGATCACCCCTCCACTTT. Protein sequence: CASTTSREGGLRSPLHF.

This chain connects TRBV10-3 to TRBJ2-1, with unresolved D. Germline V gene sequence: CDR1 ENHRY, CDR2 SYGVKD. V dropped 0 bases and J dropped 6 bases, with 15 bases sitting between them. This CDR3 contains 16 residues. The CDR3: CAISESLGLAPNEQFF. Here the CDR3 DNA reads TGTGCCATCAGTGAGTCGTTGGGATTAGCCCCCAATGAGCAGTTCTTC.

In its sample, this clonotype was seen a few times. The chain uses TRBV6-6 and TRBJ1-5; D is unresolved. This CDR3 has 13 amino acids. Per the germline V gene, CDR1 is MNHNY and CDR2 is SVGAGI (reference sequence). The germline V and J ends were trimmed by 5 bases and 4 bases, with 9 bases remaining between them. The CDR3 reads CASSGLGNQPQHF. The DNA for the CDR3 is TGTGCCAGCAGTGGCCTGGGGAATCAGCCCCAGCATTTT.

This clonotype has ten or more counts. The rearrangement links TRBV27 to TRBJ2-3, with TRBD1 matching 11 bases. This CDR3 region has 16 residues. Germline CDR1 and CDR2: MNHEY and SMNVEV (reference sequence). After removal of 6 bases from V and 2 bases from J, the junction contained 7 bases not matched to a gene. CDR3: CASRAGDRGITDTQYF. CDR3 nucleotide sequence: TGTGCCAGCAGAGCCGGGGACAGGGGGATCACAGATACGCAGTATTTT.

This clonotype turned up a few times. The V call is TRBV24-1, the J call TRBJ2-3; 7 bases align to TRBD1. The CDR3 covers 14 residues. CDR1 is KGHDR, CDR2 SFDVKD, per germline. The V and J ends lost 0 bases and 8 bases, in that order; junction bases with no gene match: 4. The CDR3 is CATSDLTEGATQYF. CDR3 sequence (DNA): TGTGCCACCAGTGATTTGACAGAGGGGGCTACGCAGTATTTT.

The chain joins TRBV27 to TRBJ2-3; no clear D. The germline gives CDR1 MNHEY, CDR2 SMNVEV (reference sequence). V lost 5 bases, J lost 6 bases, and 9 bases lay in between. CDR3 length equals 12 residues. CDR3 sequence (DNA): TGTGCCAGCAGTATAATTGGGGATACGCAGTATTTT. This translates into CASSIIGDTQYF.

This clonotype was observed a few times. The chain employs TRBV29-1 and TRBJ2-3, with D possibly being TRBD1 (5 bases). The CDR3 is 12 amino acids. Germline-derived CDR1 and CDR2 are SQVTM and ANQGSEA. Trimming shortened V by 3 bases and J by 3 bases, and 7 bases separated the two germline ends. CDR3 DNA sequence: TGCAGCGTTGACAGGGCAACAGATACGCAGTATTTT. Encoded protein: CSVDRATDTQYF.

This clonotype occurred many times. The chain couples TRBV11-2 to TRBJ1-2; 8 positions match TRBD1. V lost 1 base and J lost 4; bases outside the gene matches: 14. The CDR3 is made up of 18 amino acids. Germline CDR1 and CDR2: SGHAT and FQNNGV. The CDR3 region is CASSLVDRQGYYSYGYTF. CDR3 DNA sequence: TGTGCCAGCAGCTTAGTCGATCGACAGGGGTACTACAGCTATGGCTACACCTTC.

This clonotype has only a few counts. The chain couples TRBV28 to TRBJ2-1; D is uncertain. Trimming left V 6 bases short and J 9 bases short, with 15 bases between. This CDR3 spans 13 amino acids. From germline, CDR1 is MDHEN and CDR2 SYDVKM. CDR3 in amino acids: CASSRTEPVEQFF. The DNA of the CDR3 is TGTGCCAGCAGCCGGACCGAGCCAGTTGAGCAGTTCTTC. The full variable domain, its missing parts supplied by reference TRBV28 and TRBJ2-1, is DVKVTQSSRYLVKRTGEKVFLECVQDMDHENMFWYRQDPGLGLRLIYFSYDVKMKEKGDIPEGYSVSREKKERFSLILESASTNQTSMYLCASSRTEPVEQFFGPGTRLTVL.

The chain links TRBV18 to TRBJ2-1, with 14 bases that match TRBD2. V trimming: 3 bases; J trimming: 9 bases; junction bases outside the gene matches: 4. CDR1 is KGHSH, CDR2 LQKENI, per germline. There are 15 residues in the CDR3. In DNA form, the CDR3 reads TGTGCCAGCTCACCGACTAGCGGGGGGGCAGGTGAGCAGTTCTTC. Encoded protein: CASSPTSGGAGEQFF. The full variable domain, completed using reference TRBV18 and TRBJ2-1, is NAGVMQNPRHLVRRRGQEARLRCSPMKGHSHVYWYRQLPEEGLKFMVYLQKENIIDESGMPKERFSAEFPKEGPSILRIQQVVRGDSAAYFCASSPTSGGAGEQFFGPGTRLTVL.